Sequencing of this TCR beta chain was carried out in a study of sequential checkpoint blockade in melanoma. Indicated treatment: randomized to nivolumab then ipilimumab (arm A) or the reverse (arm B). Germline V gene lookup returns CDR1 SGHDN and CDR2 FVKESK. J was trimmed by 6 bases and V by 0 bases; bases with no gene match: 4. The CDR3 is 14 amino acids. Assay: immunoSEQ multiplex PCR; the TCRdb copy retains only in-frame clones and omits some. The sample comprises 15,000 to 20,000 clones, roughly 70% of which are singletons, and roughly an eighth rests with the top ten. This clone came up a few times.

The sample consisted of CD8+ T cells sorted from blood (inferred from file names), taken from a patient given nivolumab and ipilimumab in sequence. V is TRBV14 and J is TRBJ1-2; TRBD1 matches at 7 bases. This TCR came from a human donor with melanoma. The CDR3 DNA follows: TGTGCCAGCAGCCAAGAAGACAGGGAAAATGGCTACACCTTC. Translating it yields CASSQEDRENGYTF.